The T cell receptor (beta chain) described here comes from a study of blood T cell repertoires in COVID-19. The V gene's germline CDR1 is MNHEY and CDR2 SVGEGT. The CDR3 runs to 16 residues. The J segment lost 2 bases and the V segment lost 2 bases, leaving 8 bases of the junction unmatched. Authors' processing steps: Researchers report that nucleated cell counts were estimated from reference gene primer amplification. Here immunoSEQ multiplex PCR was the method, and the copy in TCRdb shows in-frame clones only, minus some. The V and J calls and the clone size are those of that table, but D and trimming were determined from the DNA. Here the sample spans tens of thousands of clones, approximately 90% being singletons.

This receptor was taken from a human donor in a cohort sampled during active COVID-19. The sequencing sample was made of peripheral blood. This chain connects TRBV6-2 or TRBV6-3 to TRBJ2-7, with TRBD1 matching over 8 bases. The DNA for the CDR3 is TGTGCCAGCAGTTACGGTGTCACAGGGGGAACCTACGAGCAGTACGTC. Amino acids: CASSYGVTGGTYEQYV.